A selection of T cell receptor beta chains follows, all from one sample in a study of PD-1 blockade in classical Hodgkin lymphoma. The table came from immunoSEQ multiplex PCR; TCRdb's copy has only in-frame clones and leaves some out. The top ten hold roughly 15% of the sample, which has about 37,000 clones, over 65% seen once. The starting material was peripheral blood mononuclear cells (PBMCs), obtained before the second cycle of nivolumab. The receptors originated from a human donor with classical Hodgkin lymphoma. CDR3s include the opening cysteine and the closing phenylalanine or tryptophan. The order of the fields is D gene, V gene, clone size, J gene, CDR3 DNA, CDR3 protein. D genes are given only for firm matches. Expanded clones get a size class; other rows say once, few or many, or leave the size out.

>TRBD2|TRBV7-6|.|TRBJ2-5
TGTGCCAGCAGCTTACTTCCCCTAGCGGGGGGGCCATCAGAGACCCAGTACTTC
CASSLLPLAGGPSETQYF
>TRBD2|TRBV11-1|.|TRBJ2-5
TGTGCCAGCAGCCTCCCGGGACTAGCGGGGCTCCAAGAGACCCAGTACTTC
CASSLPGLAGLQETQYF
>TRBD1|TRBV6-1|.|TRBJ2-7
TGTGCCAGCAGTAGGGGGCTAGACTACGAGCAGTACTTC
CASSRGLDYEQYF
>.|TRBV7-9|.|TRBJ1-2
TGTGCCAGCAGCCCTAACGGGGGCAGCCACTATGGCTACACCTTC
CASSPNGGSHYGYTF
>TRBD1|TRBV27|.|TRBJ1-5
TGTGCCAGCAGTGTACAGGGGAGCAATCAGCCCCAGCATTTT
CASSVQGSNQPQHF
>TRBD2|TRBV7-2|few|TRBJ2-2
TGTGCCACCCCCGTTCTAGCGGGTGCGAACACCGGGGAGCTGTTTTTT
CATPVLAGANTGELFF
>TRBD1|TRBV11-2|.|TRBJ2-5
TGTGCCAGCACCGAGACAGGGGGCTGGGAGACCCAGTACTTC
CASTETGGWETQYF
>.|TRBV6-1|.|TRBJ1-4
TGTGCCACTACACGCGGGACATCTAATGAAAAACTGTTTTTT
CATTRGTSNEKLFF
>TRBD1|TRBV19|.|TRBJ1-1
TGTGCCAGTAAGCAGGGGGACATGAACACTGAAGCTTTCTTT
CASKQGDMNTEAFF
>.|TRBV6-1|.|TRBJ1-3
TGTGCCAGCACTCAAAACCTCTCTGGAAACACCATATATTTT
CASTQNLSGNTIYF
>TRBD2|TRBV6-5|.|TRBJ2-5
TGTGCCAGCGGTGATAGCGGGGGAGGGGAGACCCAGTACTTC
CASGDSGGGETQYF
>TRBD1|TRBV5-6|.|TRBJ1-4
TGTGCCAGCAGCTTCCGGGACAGGGAATTGGGTAATGAAAAACTGTTTTTT
CASSFRDRELGNEKLFF
>TRBD1|TRBV5-1|few|TRBJ1-6
TGCGCCAGCAGCTTGGGGCCAACAGGGGTCGCCTATAATTCACCCCTCCACTTT
CASSLGPTGVAYNSPLHF
>.|TRBV9|.|TRBJ2-7
TGTGCCAGCAGCGTAGCTAGTACGGCCTACGAGCAGTACTTC
CASSVASTAYEQYF
>.|TRBV23-1|.|TRBJ2-1
TGCGCCAGCAGTCGTATCCGAGGCAATGAGCAGTTCTTC
CASSRIRGNEQFF
>.|TRBV5-4|.|TRBJ2-1
TGTGCCAGCAGCTTGGATGTCGACTACAATGAGCAGTTCTTC
CASSLDVDYNEQFF
>.|TRBV6-1|.|TRBJ2-5
TGTGCCAGCAGTGAATCTCTAGCGAAAGAGACCCAGTACTTC
CASSESLAKETQYF
>TRBD2|TRBV5-1|.|TRBJ2-1
TGCGCCAGCAGCACTCTCGGGCTAGCGGGGGCCGACTCCTACAATGAGCAGTTCTTC
CASSTLGLAGADSYNEQFF
>.|TRBV19|.|TRBJ1-1
TGTGCCAGTAGTAGGCGGGAGGAGATGAGGACTGAAGCTTTCTTT
CASSRREEMRTEAFF
>.|TRBV7-2|.|TRBJ2-3
TGTGCCAGCAGCTTAGCGGCAGCAGATACGCAGTATTTT
CASSLAAADTQYF
>TRBD1|TRBV29-1|.|TRBJ2-7
TGCAGCGTTGAAGACCCCCGGACAGGGGGCACCTACGAGCAGTACTTC
CSVEDPRTGGTYEQYF
>TRBD2|TRBV5-4|.|TRBJ2-3
TGTGCCAGCAGCTCGATCCGCCGGGGGGGCACAGATACGCAGTATTTT
CASSSIRRGGTDTQYF
>.|TRBV9|.|TRBJ2-7
TGTGCCAGCAGCCCTGAGGGGTTTTCCTACGAGCAGTACTTC
CASSPEGFSYEQYF
>.|TRBV4-2|.|TRBJ2-3
TGTGCCAGCAGCCGGGTAGCTAGCACAGATACGCAGTATTTT
CASSRVASTDTQYF